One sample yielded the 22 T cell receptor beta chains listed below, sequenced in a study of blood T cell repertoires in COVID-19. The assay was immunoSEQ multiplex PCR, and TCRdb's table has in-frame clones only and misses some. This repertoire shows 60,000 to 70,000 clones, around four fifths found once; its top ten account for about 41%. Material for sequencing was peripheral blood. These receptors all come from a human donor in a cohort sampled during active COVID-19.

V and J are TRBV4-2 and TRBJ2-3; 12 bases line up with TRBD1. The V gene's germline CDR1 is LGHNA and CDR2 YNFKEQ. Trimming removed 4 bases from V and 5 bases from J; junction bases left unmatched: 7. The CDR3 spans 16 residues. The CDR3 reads CASSRVGTGGGDTQYF. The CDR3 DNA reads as TGTGCCAGCAGCCGAGTCGGGACAGGGGGCGGAGATACGCAGTATTTT.

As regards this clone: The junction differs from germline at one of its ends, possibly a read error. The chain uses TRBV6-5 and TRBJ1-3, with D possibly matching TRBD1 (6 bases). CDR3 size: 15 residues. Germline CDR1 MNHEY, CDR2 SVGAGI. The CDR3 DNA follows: TGTGCCAGCAGTACCCACAGGGTGTATGGAGACACCATATATTTT. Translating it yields CASSTHRVYGDTIYF.

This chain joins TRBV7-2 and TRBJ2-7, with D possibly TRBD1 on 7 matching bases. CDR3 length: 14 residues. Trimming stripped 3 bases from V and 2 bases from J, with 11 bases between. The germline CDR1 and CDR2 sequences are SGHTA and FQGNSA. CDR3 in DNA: TGTGCCAGCAGCTTTGCGGGACAGACCTACGAGCAGTACTTC. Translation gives CASSFAGQTYEQYF.

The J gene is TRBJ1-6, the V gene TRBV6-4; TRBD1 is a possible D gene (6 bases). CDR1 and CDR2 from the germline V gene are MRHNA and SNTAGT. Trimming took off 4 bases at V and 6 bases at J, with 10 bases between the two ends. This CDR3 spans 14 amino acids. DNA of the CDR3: TGTGCCAGCAGTGGACAGGCAACTAATTCACCCCTCCACTTT. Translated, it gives CASSGQATNSPLHF.

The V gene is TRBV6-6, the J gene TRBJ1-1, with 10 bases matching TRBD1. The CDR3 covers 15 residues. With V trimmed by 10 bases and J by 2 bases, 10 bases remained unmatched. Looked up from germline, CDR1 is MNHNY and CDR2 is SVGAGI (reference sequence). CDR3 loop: CATRGGDRGNTEAFF. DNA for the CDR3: TGTGCCACTAGAGGTGGGGACAGGGGTAACACTGAAGCTTTCTTT.

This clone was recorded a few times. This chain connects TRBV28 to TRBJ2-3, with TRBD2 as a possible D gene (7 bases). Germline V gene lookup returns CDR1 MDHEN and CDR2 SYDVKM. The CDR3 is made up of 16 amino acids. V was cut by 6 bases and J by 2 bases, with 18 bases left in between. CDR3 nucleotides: TGTGCCAGCAGCCAACGTGCGGGGGCTTCCACAGATACGCAGTATTTT. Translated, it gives CASSQRAGASTDTQYF. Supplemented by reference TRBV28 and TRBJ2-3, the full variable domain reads DVKVTQSSRYLVKRTGEKVFLECVQDMDHENMFWYRQDPGLGLRLIYFSYDVKMKEKGDIPEGYSVSREKKERFSLILESASTNQTSMYLCASSQRAGASTDTQYFGPGTRLTVL.

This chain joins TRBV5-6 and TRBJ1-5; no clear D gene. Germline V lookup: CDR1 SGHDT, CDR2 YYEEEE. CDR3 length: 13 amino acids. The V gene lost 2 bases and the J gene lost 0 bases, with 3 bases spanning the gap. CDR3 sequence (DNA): TGTGCCAGCAGCTTTTATAGCAATCAGCCCCAGCATTTT. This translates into CASSFYSNQPQHF.

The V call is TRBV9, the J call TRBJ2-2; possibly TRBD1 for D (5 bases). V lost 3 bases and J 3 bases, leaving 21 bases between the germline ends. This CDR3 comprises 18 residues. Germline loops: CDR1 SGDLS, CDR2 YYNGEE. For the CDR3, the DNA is TGTGCCAGCAGCGCCCGACCCGTAACTCAGACAGACACCGGGGAGCTGTTTTTT. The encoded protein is CASSARPVTQTDTGELFF.

CDR3 region: CASRGPGLAGMMNTEAFF. The CDR3 DNA sequence: TGTGCCAGCAGGGGCCCTGGGTTGGCAGGGATGATGAACACTGAAGCTTTCTTT. The chain joins TRBV6-4 to TRBJ1-1, with D possibly being TRBD1 (5 bases). V was shortened by 6 bases and J by 0 bases, with 23 bases between the two germline ends. The CDR3 runs 18 residues. Per the germline V gene, CDR1 is MRHNA and CDR2 is SNTAGT.

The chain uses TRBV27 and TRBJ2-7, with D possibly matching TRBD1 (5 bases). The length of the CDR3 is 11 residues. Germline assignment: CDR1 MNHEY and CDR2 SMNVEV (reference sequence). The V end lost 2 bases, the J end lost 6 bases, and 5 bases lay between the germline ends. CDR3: CASSLRGEQYF. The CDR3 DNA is TGTGCCAGCAGTTTAAGGGGCGAGCAGTACTTC.

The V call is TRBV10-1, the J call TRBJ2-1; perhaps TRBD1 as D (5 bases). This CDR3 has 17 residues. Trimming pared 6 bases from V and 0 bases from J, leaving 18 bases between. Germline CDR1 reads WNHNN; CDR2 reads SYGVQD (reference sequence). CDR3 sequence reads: CASRSRVLCSSYNEQFF. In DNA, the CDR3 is TGCGCCAGCAGGTCCAGGGTACTATGTAGCTCCTACAATGAGCAGTTCTTC.

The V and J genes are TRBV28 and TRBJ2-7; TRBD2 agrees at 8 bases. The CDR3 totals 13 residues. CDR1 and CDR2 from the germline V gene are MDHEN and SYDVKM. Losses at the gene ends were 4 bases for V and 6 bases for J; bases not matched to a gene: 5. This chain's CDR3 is CASSSGLAGEQYF. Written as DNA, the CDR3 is TGTGCCAGCAGTTCAGGACTAGCAGGCGAGCAGTACTTC.

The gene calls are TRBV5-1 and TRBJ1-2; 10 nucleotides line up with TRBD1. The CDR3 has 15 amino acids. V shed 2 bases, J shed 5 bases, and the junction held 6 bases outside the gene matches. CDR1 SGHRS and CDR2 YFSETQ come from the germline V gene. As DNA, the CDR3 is TGCGCCAGCAGCTTCCGACAGGGGGCAGGGTATGGCTACACCTTC. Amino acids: CASSFRQGAGYGYTF.

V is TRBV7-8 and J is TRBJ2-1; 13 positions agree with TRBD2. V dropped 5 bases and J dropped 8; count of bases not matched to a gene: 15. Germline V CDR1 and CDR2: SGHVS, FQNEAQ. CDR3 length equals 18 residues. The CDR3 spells CASSTGLAGSIVGDEQFF. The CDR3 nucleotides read TGTGCCAGCAGCACGGGACTAGCGGGGTCCATTGTAGGGGATGAGCAGTTCTTC.

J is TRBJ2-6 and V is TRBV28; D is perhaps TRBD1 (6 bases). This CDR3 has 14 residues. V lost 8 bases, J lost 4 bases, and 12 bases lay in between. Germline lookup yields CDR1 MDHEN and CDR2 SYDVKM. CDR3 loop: CASLQGPGANVLTF. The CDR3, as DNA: TGTGCCAGCCTACAGGGTCCAGGGGCCAACGTCCTGACTTTC.

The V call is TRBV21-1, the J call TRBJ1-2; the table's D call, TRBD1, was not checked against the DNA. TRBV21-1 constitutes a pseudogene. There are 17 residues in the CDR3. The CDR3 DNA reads TGTGCCAGCAGCGTCCTGAGCGGACAGGGGGATCGCTATGGCTACACCTTC. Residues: CASSVLSGQGDRYGYTF.

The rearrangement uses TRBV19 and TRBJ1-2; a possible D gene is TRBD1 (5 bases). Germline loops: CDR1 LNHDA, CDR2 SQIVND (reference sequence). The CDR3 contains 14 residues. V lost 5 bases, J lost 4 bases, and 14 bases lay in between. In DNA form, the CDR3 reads TGTGCCAGTAGTTCCCAAGACAGAAGCTATGGCTACACCTTC. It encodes CASSSQDRSYGYTF. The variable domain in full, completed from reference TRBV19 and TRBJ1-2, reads DGGITQSPKYLFRKEGQNVTLSCEQNLNHDAMYWYRQDPGQGLRLIYYSQIVNDFQKGDIAEGYSVSREKKESFPLTVTSAQKNPTAFYLCASSSQDRSYGYTFGSGTRLTVV.

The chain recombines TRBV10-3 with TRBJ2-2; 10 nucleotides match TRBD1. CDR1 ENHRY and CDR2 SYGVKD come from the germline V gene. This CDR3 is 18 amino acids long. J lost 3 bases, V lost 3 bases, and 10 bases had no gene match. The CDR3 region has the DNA TGTGCCATCAGTGACCCGGACAGGGGGAGACCAGACACCGGGGAGCTGTTTTTT. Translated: CAISDPDRGRPDTGELFF.

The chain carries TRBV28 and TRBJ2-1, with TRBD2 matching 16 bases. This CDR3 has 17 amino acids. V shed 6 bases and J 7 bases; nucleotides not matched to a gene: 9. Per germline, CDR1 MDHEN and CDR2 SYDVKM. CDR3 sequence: CASSGPGLAGGPNEQFF. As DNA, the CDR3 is TGTGCCAGCAGCGGTCCGGGACTAGCGGGGGGGCCGAATGAGCAGTTCTTC.

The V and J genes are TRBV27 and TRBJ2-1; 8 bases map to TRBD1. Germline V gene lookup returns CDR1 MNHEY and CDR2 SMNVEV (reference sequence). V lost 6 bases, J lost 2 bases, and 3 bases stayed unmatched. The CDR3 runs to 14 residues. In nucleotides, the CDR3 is TGTGCCAGCAGCTCACAGGGGGCCTACAATGAGCAGTTCTTC. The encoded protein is CASSSQGAYNEQFF.

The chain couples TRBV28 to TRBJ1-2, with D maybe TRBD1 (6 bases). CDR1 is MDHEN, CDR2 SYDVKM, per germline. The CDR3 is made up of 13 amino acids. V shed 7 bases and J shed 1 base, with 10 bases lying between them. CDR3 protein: CASTTGFNYGYTF. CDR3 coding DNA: TGTGCCAGCACGACAGGTTTTAACTATGGCTACACCTTC.

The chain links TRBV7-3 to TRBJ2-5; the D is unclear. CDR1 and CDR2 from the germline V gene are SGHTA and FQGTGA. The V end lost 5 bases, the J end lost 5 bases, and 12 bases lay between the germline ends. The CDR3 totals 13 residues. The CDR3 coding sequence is TGTGCCAGCAGCCACACACGAGGCGAGACCCAGTACTTC. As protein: CASSHTRGETQYF.